A selection of T cell receptor beta chains follows, all from one sample in a study of T cells in Graves' hyperthyroidism and ophthalmopathy. TCRdb itself ran the multiplex PCR reads through MiXCR, one entry per CDR3 protein. This repertoire shows some 180,000 distinct CDR3 sequences, about 15% found once; its top ten account for roughly 49%. The sample was blood. The receptors here all came from a woman aged 45-65 years with Graves' hyperthyroidism. Each CDR3 is given with its conserved first and last residue. The D gene is left open where the match is weak. Part of the rows lack a size; the others show once, few, many or a class for expanded clones.

size	D	V	J	DNA	CDR3
many	-	TRBV12-3/TRBV12-4	TRBJ1-1	TGTGCCAGCAGCCCCAGAAGAGGGTTGAACACTGAAGCTTTCTTT	CASSPRRGLNTEAFF
many	-	TRBV30	TRBJ2-3	TGTGCCTGGAGTGCCAGGCCCCCTAGCACAGATACGCAGTATTTT	CAWSARPPSTDTQYF
-	TRBD2	TRBV5-1	TRBJ2-5	TGCGCCAGCAGCTTGGCCCTGACTAGCCCTGAGACCCAGTACTTC	CASSLALTSPETQYF
many	TRBD2	TRBV5-8	TRBJ2-1	TGTGCCAGCAGCAAGGGACTAGCGGCCGGGAATGAGCAGTTCTTC	CASSKGLAAGNEQFF
many	-	TRBV6-6	TRBJ1-1	TGTGCCAGCAGTTACTCGACCCCCCTCAAGAGAGGGAACACTGAAGCTTTCTTT	CASSYSTPLKRGNTEAFF
many	-	TRBV6-1	TRBJ1-6	TGTGCCAGCAGTCAAATATTAACAGGGTCGGGGTCACCCCTCCACTTT	CASSQILTGSGSPLHF
few	-	TRBV24-1	TRBJ2-5	TGTGCCACCAGTACCCCGAGGGGACCGACGGAGGAGACCCAGTACTTC	CATSTPRGPTEETQYF
-	-	TRBV27	TRBJ1-6	TGTGCCAGCAGTTTATTAGTGGAATCACCCCTCCACTTT	CASSLLVESPLHF
few	-	TRBV6-1	TRBJ2-1	TGTGCCAGCAGTCCGAACGGGAGTCCCCACAATGAGCAGTTCTTC	CASSPNGSPHNEQFF
-	-	TRBV11-2	TRBJ2-7	TGTGCCAGCAGCTTACGGATGTTTGGGGAGCAGTACTTC	CASSLRMFGEQYF
many	-	TRBV6-1	TRBJ1-5	TGTGCCAGCAGCCCCGACGCTACCTATCAGCCCCAGCATTTT	CASSPDATYQPQHF
many	TRBD1	TRBV24-1	TRBJ2-1	TGTGCCACCGGAACTGGACGGGACAGGGCATACAATGAGCAGTTCTTC	CATGTGRDRAYNEQFF
many	-	TRBV20-1	TRBJ2-3	TGCAGTGCCCCCAAGCCAGCGCAGAGCACAGATACGCAGTATTTT	CSAPKPAQSTDTQYF
many	-	TRBV6-1	TRBJ2-1	TGTGCCAGCTCGACGGGACAACCCTCCTACAATGAGCAGTTCTTC	CASSTGQPSYNEQFF
few	TRBD1	TRBV11-2	TRBJ2-5	TGTGCCAGCGTGGGAGAGACAGGGGTCTCGCTAGAGACCCAGTACTTC	CASVGETGVSLETQYF
few	-	TRBV14	TRBJ2-5	TGTGCCAGCAGCCAAGATTACGGGAGACAAGAGACCCAGTACTTC	CASSQDYGRQETQYF
many	-	TRBV28	TRBJ2-3	TGTGCCACCCACCCCAGCACAGATACGCAGTATTTT	CATHPSTDTQYF
-	-	TRBV5-6	TRBJ2-5	TGTGCCAGCAGCTTAGCTAGCGCGAAGCCCTTCCAGTACTTC	CASSLASAKPFQYF
few	-	TRBV9	TRBJ2-3	TGTGCCAGCAGCGGAGGGGGTGGGGGAGATACGCAGTATTTT	CASSGGGGGDTQYF
many	-	TRBV15	TRBJ2-1	TGTGCCACCAGCAGGGAGGAGGAAAGCTCCTACAATGAGCAGTTCTTC	CATSREEESSYNEQFF
many	TRBD2	TRBV11-3	TRBJ2-2	TGTGCCAGCAGCTTAGTACCTAGGCGCGGGAGGGCCACCGGGGAGCTGTTTTTT	CASSLVPRRGRATGELFF
-	TRBD2	TRBV15	TRBJ2-1	TGTGCCACCATGGTGACTAGCGGGGGTCCCGCGAATGAGCAGTTCTTC	CATMVTSGGPANEQFF
-	-	TRBV7-8	TRBJ2-1	TGTGCCAGCAGCCTTCTACGTTGGGGTGAGCAGTTCTTC	CASSLLRWGEQFF
many	-	TRBV24-1	TRBJ2-1	TGTGCCACCAGTGATGTGACTGGATACAATGAGCAGTTCTTC	CATSDVTGYNEQFF
-	TRBD1	TRBV2	TRBJ1-5	TGTGCCAGCAGGGCCGGGACAGGGCGCAATCAGCCCCAGCATTTT	CASRAGTGRNQPQHF
-	-	TRBV6-1	TRBJ1-1	TGTGCCAGCAGTGAAAGTAACAAGAACACTGAAGCTTTCTTT	CASSESNKNTEAFF
many	-	TRBV11-2	TRBJ1-2	TGTGCCAGCAGCTTAAACGTTAACTATGGCTACACCTTC	CASSLNVNYGYTF
many	TRBD2	TRBV11-3	TRBJ2-5	TGTGCCAGCAGCCCACGAAGTAGGACTAGCGGGAGTTTGGAGACCCAGTACTTC	CASSPRSRTSGSLETQYF
many	-	TRBV11-3	TRBJ1-4	TGTGCCAGCAGCTTGGCTAGCAGCGGCCAAAAACTGTTTTTT	CASSLASSGQKLFF
few	-	TRBV7-6	TRBJ2-5	TGTGCCAGCAGCTTAAAGCCCCCTGGGGGACGGGTGCTGTTGTACCAAGAGACCCAGTACTTC	CASSLKPPGGRVLLYQETQYF
many	TRBD2	TRBV7-9	TRBJ2-7	TGTGCCAGCAGCTTAGGCCTGGGACTAGCGGGAGGCCACGGATCCTACGAGCAGTACTTC	CASSLGLGLAGGHGSYEQYF
many	TRBD2	TRBV20-1	TRBJ2-3	TGCAGTGCTGGAGATCCTAGCGGAGCGGCAGATACGCAGTATTTT	CSAGDPSGAADTQYF
many	TRBD2	TRBV2	TRBJ2-2	TGTGCCAGCAGTCGCGGGAGGGCCGGGGAGCTGTTTTTT	CASSRGRAGELFF
few	-	TRBV5-1	TRBJ2-5	TGCGCCAGCAGCTCTTCGGGGAACCAAGAGACCCAGTACTTC	CASSSSGNQETQYF
few	-	TRBV29-1	TRBJ2-3	TGCAGCGTTGAATTTTCTCGGACAGATACGCAGTATTTT	CSVEFSRTDTQYF
-	-	TRBV5-1	TRBJ1-2	TGCGCCAGCAGCTTGGGACAGGACGATGGCTACACCTTC	CASSLGQDDGYTF
few	-	TRBV30	TRBJ1-5	TGTGCCTGGAGTGTACTTTTCGGGAGAGCCGATAGCAATCAGCCCCAGCATTTT	CAWSVLFGRADSNQPQHF
once	TRBD2	TRBV15	TRBJ2-7	TGTGCCACCAGCAGAGATCGTTCGTCTTCTGCGGGAGCGTACGAGCAGTACTTC	CATSRDRSSSAGAYEQYF
many	TRBD2	TRBV9	TRBJ2-3	TGTGCCAGCAGCGTAGCTCCCCGGACTAGCGGGAGGAGCACAGATACGCAGTATTTT	CASSVAPRTSGRSTDTQYF
few	-	TRBV7-8	TRBJ2-7	TGTGCCAGCAGCATTCTCAGGGGCGAGCAGTACTTC	CASSILRGEQYF
-	TRBD1	TRBV18	TRBJ2-7	TGTGCCAGCTCACCTAGAGGACAGGGGGCCGAGCAGTACTTC	CASSPRGQGAEQYF
many	-	TRBV15	TRBJ1-1	TGTGCCACCAGCAGAGATCGTCACACTGAAGCTTTCTTT	CATSRDRHTEAFF
-	TRBD1	TRBV12-3/TRBV12-4	TRBJ1-5	TGTGCCAGCAGTTTGACAGGGAATAGCAATCAGCCCCAGCATTTT	CASSLTGNSNQPQHF
-	-	TRBV20-1	TRBJ2-7	TGCAGTGCTAGCACCCCGGGGCAGGGGGAGCAGTACTTC	CSASTPGQGEQYF
many	TRBD1	TRBV2	TRBJ2-7	TGTGCCAGCAGTGAAGGCCCGTCTGAGGGGGCATACGAGCAGTACTTC	CASSEGPSEGAYEQYF
few	-	TRBV30	TRBJ2-2	TGTGCCTGGATGCGGGGAACCGGGGAGCTGTTTTTT	CAWMRGTGELFF
many	-	TRBV5-1	TRBJ1-1	TGCGCCAGCAGCTTATACCAAGTGAGCACTGAAGCTTTCTTT	CASSLYQVSTEAFF
many	-	TRBV20-1	TRBJ1-2	TGCAGTGCTCCTCGGGAAGGGTGGAATGGCTACACCTTC	CSAPREGWNGYTF
many	TRBD1	TRBV4-2	TRBJ2-5	TGTGCCAGCAACCGGGACAGGGAGACCCAGTACTTC	CASNRDRETQYF
many	-	TRBV5-5	TRBJ2-3	TGTGCCAGCAGCTTGGAGGGACATAGCACAGATACGCAGTATTTT	CASSLEGHSTDTQYF
many	-	TRBV11-2	TRBJ1-1	TGTGCCAGCAGCTTAGCGGGAGTTGGGGCTTTCTTT	CASSLAGVGAFF
-	-	TRBV7-6	TRBJ2-3	TGTGCCAGCAGCTTAGCTTGGGGGCAGAATAGCACAGATACGCAGTATTTT	CASSLAWGQNSTDTQYF
many	-	TRBV19	TRBJ2-7	TGTGCCAGTAGTCGGACGACTGCTACCTACGAGCAGTACTTC	CASSRTTATYEQYF
-	-	TRBV6-2/TRBV6-3	TRBJ1-5	TGTGCCAGCACAGGGATCAATCAGCCCCAGCATTTT	CASTGINQPQHF
-	TRBD1	TRBV29-1	TRBJ2-7	TGCAGCGTCGTGGCGACAGGGACGAGCTCCTACGAGCAGTACTTC	CSVVATGTSSYEQYF